This is a list of T cell receptor beta chains from one sample in a study of blood T cell repertoires in COVID-19. Clones were read by immunoSEQ multiplex PCR, and TCRdb kept only the in-frame ones, dropping some. The data show 230,000 or so clones, about 90% seen once. The sample consisted of peripheral blood. The source of these receptors is a woman aged 55-69 years with COVID-19, enrolled during active disease. Each CDR3 is given with its conserved first and last residue. Fields, in order: CDR3 protein, CDR3 DNA, clone size, V gene, J gene, D gene. A D gene is named only where the DNA matches it firmly. Clone size, where shown, is once, few, many, or a class for clones that have expanded.

CAISAGTGSGNTIYF,TGTGCCATCAGTGCGGGGACAGGGTCTGGAAACACCATATATTTT,NA,TRBV10-3,TRBJ1-3,TRBD1
CASSFKGTGRSGELFF,TGTGCCAGCAGCTTCAAAGGGACGGGGAGGTCCGGGGAGCTGTTTTTT,NA,TRBV7-2,TRBJ2-2,NA
CASSPTSGRTDTQYF,TGTGCCAGCAGCCCTACTAGCGGGCGCACAGATACGCAGTATTTT,NA,TRBV5-4,TRBJ2-3,TRBD2
CASSLVKLVTPRTEAFF,TGTGCCAGCAGCTTGGTTAAGTTAGTTACCCCACGAACTGAAGCTTTCTTT,NA,TRBV7-9,TRBJ1-1,NA
CAWSGGTDTQYF,TGTGCCTGGTCAGGGGGTACAGATACGCAGTATTTT,NA,TRBV30,TRBJ2-3,TRBD1
CASSRETGGYYGYTF,TGTGCCAGCAGCCGGGAAACAGGGGGATACTATGGCTACACCTTC,NA,TRBV14,TRBJ1-2,TRBD1
CASHGAEKLFF,TGTGCCAGCCACGGAGCCGAAAAACTGTTTTTT,NA,TRBV9,TRBJ1-4,NA
CASSSGTGEAPLHF,TGTGCCAGCAGCTCCGGCACAGGGGAGGCACCCCTCCACTTT,NA,TRBV7-9,TRBJ1-6,TRBD1
CASSPTDRDNQPQHF,TGTGCCAGCTCACCCACCGACAGGGACAATCAGCCCCAGCATTTT,NA,TRBV18,TRBJ1-5,TRBD1
CASSLAHRGREELFF,TGCGCCAGCAGCTTGGCCCACAGGGGGCGTGAGGAGCTGTTTTTT,NA,TRBV5-1,TRBJ2-2,TRBD1
CASSLSTATTNYGYTF,TGTGCCAGCAGCTTATCGACAGCCACCACTAACTATGGCTACACCTTC,NA,TRBV7-8,TRBJ1-2,NA
CASQGGRGNYGYTF,TGTGCCTCTCAGGGAGGCAGGGGGAACTATGGCTACACCTTC,NA,TRBV10-3,TRBJ1-2,TRBD1
CASSIFWDRLGNQPQHF,TGTGCCAGTAGTATATTCTGGGACAGGTTGGGCAATCAGCCCCAGCATTTT,NA,TRBV19,TRBJ1-5,TRBD1
CASSLQPTGGYTF,TGTGCCAGCAGCTTACAACCAACGGGTGGCTACACCTTC,NA,TRBV7-9,TRBJ1-2,NA
CATITGDITLDTQYF,TGTGCCACAATAACCGGGGACATCACATTGGATACGCAGTATTTT,NA,TRBV24-1,TRBJ2-3,NA
CASKTWNTEAFF,TGTGCCAGCAAAACATGGAACACTGAAGCTTTCTTT,NA,TRBV27,TRBJ1-1,NA
CASSRDRATGELFF,TGTGCCAGCAGCCGGGACAGGGCTACCGGGGAGCTGTTTTTT,once,TRBV6-5,TRBJ2-2,TRBD1
CASSPVPRNTEAFF,TGTGCCAGCAGCCCGGTGCCAAGGAACACTGAAGCTTTCTTT,NA,TRBV5-5,TRBJ1-1,NA
CASSLARSNQPQHF,TGTGCCAGCAGCTTGGCTAGGAGCAATCAGCCCCAGCATTTT,NA,TRBV5-5,TRBJ1-5,NA
CAISGLENSPLHF,TGTGCCATCAGTGGGCTGGAGAATTCACCCCTCCACTTT,once,TRBV10-3,TRBJ1-6,NA
CASSFTSWTDTQYF,TGTGCCAGCAGCTTCACTAGCTGGACAGATACGCAGTATTTT,NA,TRBV7-3,TRBJ2-3,NA
CASSYPDRAGTGELFF,TGTGCCAGCAGCTACCCAGACAGGGCGGGGACCGGGGAGCTGTTTTTT,NA,TRBV7-9,TRBJ2-2,NA
CASRGPWTAYGYTF,TGTGCCAGCAGAGGTCCTTGGACAGCCTATGGCTACACCTTC,NA,TRBV2,TRBJ1-2,NA
CSVVARENTGELFF,TGCAGCGTTGTTGCCAGGGAGAACACCGGGGAGCTGTTTTTT,NA,TRBV29-1,TRBJ2-2,NA
CASSLDPATDSNQPQHF,TGTGCCAGCAGCTTAGATCCGGCGACAGATAGCAATCAGCCCCAGCATTTT,once,TRBV7-2,TRBJ1-5,NA
CASSFQGDTEAFF,TGTGCCAGCAGTTTCCAGGGTGACACTGAAGCTTTCTTT,NA,TRBV6-6,TRBJ1-1,NA
CASSARQGDRSPLHF,TGTGCCAGCAGCGCTCGACAGGGGGATCGTTCACCCCTCCACTTT,NA,TRBV9,TRBJ1-6,TRBD1
CASSEGTGGLQPQHF,TGTGCCAGCAGTGAAGGAACAGGGGGCTTGCAGCCCCAGCATTTT,NA,TRBV6-1,TRBJ1-5,TRBD1
CASSQGYGYTF,TGTGCCAGTTCACAGGGGTATGGCTACACCTTC,NA,TRBV27,TRBJ1-2,TRBD1
CASSPGLAGLAETQYF,TGCGCCAGCAGCCCGGGACTAGCGGGGTTGGCGGAGACCCAGTACTTC,NA,TRBV4-1,TRBJ2-5,TRBD2
CAWSVSGYGYTF,TGTGCCTGGAGTGTCTCGGGGTATGGCTACACCTTC,NA,TRBV30,TRBJ1-2,NA
CASSFSPGLGDEKLFF,TGCGCCAGCAGCTTTTCCCCAGGGTTAGGGGATGAAAAACTGTTTTTT,NA,TRBV5-1,TRBJ1-4,NA
CASSLQGTHNEKLFF,TGCGCCAGCAGCTTACAGGGCACTCATAATGAAAAACTGTTTTTT,NA,TRBV5-1,TRBJ1-4,NA
CASSDRDRGSANTGELFF,TGTGCCAGCAGCGACCGGGACAGGGGGTCGGCGAACACCGGGGAGCTGTTTTTT,NA,TRBV13,TRBJ2-2,TRBD1
CASSQAEGVYEQYF,TGTGCCAGCAGCCAAGCGGAGGGAGTTTACGAGCAGTACTTC,NA,TRBV3-1/TRBV3-2,TRBJ2-7,NA
CASSSTSGEDGSTQYF,TGTGCCAGCAGCTCGACTAGCGGGGAAGACGGTAGTACGCAGTATTTT,NA,TRBV7-6,TRBJ2-3,TRBD2
CASSQDVKGVSTEAFF,TGCGCCAGCAGCCAAGACGTAAAGGGGGTGTCCACTGAAGCTTTCTTT,NA,TRBV4-3,TRBJ1-1,NA